A single sample gave rise to the 32 T cell receptor beta chains below, sequenced in a study of beta chain features in type 1 diabetes. Sequencing targeted expressed TCRB transcripts, as all isolated RNA had been reverse transcribed. Profiled with immunoSEQ multiplex PCR; TCRdb holds only in-frame clones, not every one. The data show fewer than 900,000 clones, with around a sixth seen just once and around 0.02% held by the top ten. The sample was naive CD4+ T cells from blood. All receptors derive from a woman aged 18-29 years in good health.

This clone was recorded many times. The V gene is TRBV14, the J gene TRBJ1-2; no reliable D call. The CDR3 contains 13 residues. Deletions cut 2 bases from V and 2 bases from J, with 6 bases between. CDR1 and CDR2 from the germline V gene are SGHDN and FVKESK. CDR3 sequence (DNA): TGTGCCAGCAGCCAACAGCCGAACTATGGCTACACCTTC. Its protein product is CASSQQPNYGYTF.

This clone has more than one count but fewer than ten. V and J are TRBV28 and TRBJ1-1, with D tentatively TRBD1 (5 bases). The CDR3 loop spans 15 amino acids. Trimming stripped 2 bases from V and 1 base from J, with 11 bases between. Germline CDR1 MDHEN, CDR2 SYDVKM. CDR3 coding DNA: TGTGCCAGCAGTTTAGCCGGGCAGGGGAACACTGAAGCTTTCTTT. Translated: CASSLAGQGNTEAFF.

The V gene is TRBV29-1, the J gene TRBJ2-7, with D possibly being TRBD1 (6 bases). V lost 6 bases, J lost 0 bases, and 12 bases lay in between. Germline values: CDR1 SQVTM, CDR2 ANQGSEA. The length of the CDR3 is 13 residues. The CDR3 sequence: CSVRGGSSYEQYF. The CDR3 nucleotides are TGCAGCGTCCGAGGGGGAAGCTCCTACGAGCAGTACTTC.

This clone was detected only a few times. This chain connects TRBV15 to TRBJ2-2; 8 bases agree with TRBD2. With 8 bases clipped from V and 3 bases from J, the junction kept 8 bases outside the gene matches. CDR3 length: 15 residues. Germline assignment: CDR1 LNHNV and CDR2 YYDKDF (reference sequence). The CDR3 nucleotides are TGTGCCACCCAAGGGGCTAGCGGGTACACCGGGGAGCTGTTTTTT. This codes for CATQGASGYTGELFF.

This clone was counted only a few times. This rearrangement joins TRBV9 to TRBJ1-3, with unresolved D. Germline values: CDR1 SGDLS, CDR2 YYNGEE. The CDR3 has 16 amino acids. With 4 bases removed from V and 0 bases from J, the gap between germline ends came to 14 bases. The CDR3 nucleotides read TGTGCCAGCAGCCCTCGACCCATAAGCTCTGGAAACACCATATATTTT. Translating it yields CASSPRPISSGNTIYF.

This clone was counted only a few times. The chain carries TRBV4-3 and TRBJ1-1; D remains ambiguous. The CDR3 length is 14 residues. Germline CDR1 and CDR2: LGHNA and YSLEER. V lost 2 bases to trimming and J lost 0 bases, with 7 bases between them. CDR3 DNA sequence: TGCGCCAGCAGCCAATTTATTCTGAACACTGAAGCTTTCTTT. Translation gives CASSQFILNTEAFF.

The chain has TRBV19 and TRBJ1-5, with TRBD1 identical over 9 bases. After removal of 1 base from V and 4 bases from J, the junction contained 5 bases not matched to a gene. Germline loops: CDR1 LNHDA, CDR2 SQIVND (reference sequence). The length of the CDR3 is 16 residues. CDR3 residues: CASSIVGTGRNQPQHF. In DNA form, the CDR3 reads TGTGCCAGTAGTATAGTTGGGACAGGGAGGAATCAGCCCCAGCATTTT.

V usage is TRBV9 and J usage is TRBJ2-1, with D perhaps TRBD2 (5 bases). V lost 0 bases to trimming and J lost 7 bases, with 14 bases between them. Germline V gene data show CDR1 as SGDLS and CDR2 as YYNGEE. This CDR3 region has 15 residues. The CDR3: CASSVGPRADNEQFF. CDR3 nucleotides: TGTGCCAGCAGCGTAGGTCCCCGAGCGGATAATGAGCAGTTCTTC.

This clone was seen a handful of times. This chain links TRBV11-2 with TRBJ2-1; D is unresolved. CDR1 is SGHAT, CDR2 FQNNGV, per germline. Trimming removed 0 bases from V and 16 bases from J, with 13 bases in between. The CDR3 runs to 12 residues. The DNA for the CDR3 is TGTGCCAGCAGCTTAGAGTCGCGTCTAGTTTTCTTC. It encodes CASSLESRLVFF. The entire variable domain, with the rest obtained from reference TRBV11-2 and TRBJ2-1, is as follows: EAGVAQSPRYKIIEKRQSVAFWCNPISGHATLYWYQQILGQGPKLLIQFQNNGVVDDSQLPKDRFSAERLKGVDSTLKIQPAKLEDSAVYLCASSLESRLVFFGPGTRLTVL.

This clone was seen only a few times. J is TRBJ1-1 and V is TRBV9; possibly TRBD1 for D (5 bases). Germline values: CDR1 SGDLS, CDR2 YYNGEE. CDR3 length: 13 residues. Trimming took off 3 bases at V and 1 base at J, with 7 bases between the two ends. This chain's CDR3 is CASSGGANTEAFF. Here the CDR3 DNA reads TGTGCCAGCAGCGGAGGGGCGAACACTGAAGCTTTCTTT. Full variable domain (outside the CDR3, taken from reference TRBV9 and TRBJ1-1): DSGVTQTPKHLITATGQRVTLRCSPRSGDLSVYWYQQSLDQGLQFLIQYYNGEERAKGNILERFSAQQFPDLHSELNLSSLELGDSALYFCASSGGANTEAFFGQGTRLTVV.

This clone was counted only a few times. V is TRBV7-2 and J is TRBJ1-1; the D gene is possibly TRBD1 (5 bases). With 2 bases removed from V and 3 bases from J, the gap between germline ends came to 10 bases. CDR3 size: 14 residues. The V gene's germline CDR1 is SGHTA and CDR2 FQGNSA. Here the CDR3 DNA reads TGTGCCAGCAGCTTATTTACGGGGGACACTGAAGCTTTCTTT. Translation gives CASSLFTGDTEAFF. The variable domain in full, completed from reference TRBV7-2 and TRBJ1-1, reads GAGVSQSPSNKVTEKGKDVELRCDPISGHTALYWYRQSLGQGLEFLIYFQGNSAPDKSGLPSDRFSAERTGGSVSTLTIQRTQQEDSAVYLCASSLFTGDTEAFFGQGTRLTVV.

The rearrangement joins TRBV5-4 to TRBJ1-1; D might be TRBD1 (5 bases). V was clipped by 4 bases and J by 2 bases, with 18 bases between them. Germline V CDR1 and CDR2: SGHNT, YYREEE (reference sequence). This CDR3 region has 16 residues. CDR3 sequence: CASSSFPRDGNTEAFF. The CDR3 bases are TGTGCCAGCAGCAGCTTCCCCCGGGACGGAAACACTGAAGCTTTCTTT.

This CDR3 reads CASEVFRALDRDSGEKLFF. DNA for the CDR3: TGCGCCAGCGAAGTATTCAGAGCCCTAGACCGGGACAGCGGTGAAAAACTGTTTTTT. The chain joins TRBV10-2 to TRBJ1-4, with 7 positions matching TRBD1. Germline assignment: CDR1 WSHSY and CDR2 SAAADI. The CDR3 covers 19 residues. V trimming: 8 bases; J trimming: 7 bases; junction bases outside the gene matches: 25.

The chain carries TRBV19 and TRBJ2-5; TRBD2 matches at 7 bases. Per germline, CDR1 LNHDA and CDR2 SQIVND (reference sequence). The CDR3 extends over 17 amino acids. The V and J ends lost 7 bases and 1 base, in that order; junction bases with no gene match: 15. Here the CDR3 DNA reads TGTGCCAGTAATGGAATCTCCGCGGGAGTCGCCCAAGAGACCCAGTACTTC. Amino acids: CASNGISAGVAQETQYF. Using reference TRBV19 and TRBJ2-5 for the parts outside the CDR3, the full variable domain is DGGITQSPKYLFRKEGQNVTLSCEQNLNHDAMYWYRQDPGQGLRLIYYSQIVNDFQKGDIAEGYSVSREKKESFPLTVTSAQKNPTAFYLCASNGISAGVAQETQYFGPGTRLLVL.

This chain uses TRBV28 with TRBJ2-1, with D perhaps assigned TRBD1 or TRBD2 (5 bases each). Trimming stripped 3 bases from V and 8 bases from J, with 14 bases between. The CDR3 spans 14 residues. The germline CDR1 and CDR2 sequences are MDHEN and SYDVKM. The CDR3 loop reads CASSFGDPLDEQFF. The CDR3 nucleotides read TGTGCCAGCAGTTTCGGGGACCCCCTCGATGAGCAGTTCTTC.

This sequence joins TRBV6-1 and TRBJ2-1; 9 nucleotides align to TRBD1. V trimming: 3 bases; J trimming: 6 bases; junction bases outside the gene matches: 15. Germline assignment: CDR1 MNHNS and CDR2 SASEGT. This CDR3 has 18 residues. The CDR3 sequence: CASSDTTYRGRLSNEQFF. The CDR3 DNA reads TGTGCCAGCAGTGATACTACGTACAGGGGGCGGTTAAGCAATGAGCAGTTCTTC.

The chain employs TRBV4-1 and TRBJ1-1; 9 positions agree with TRBD1. Germline V gene sequence: CDR1 MGHRA, CDR2 YSYEKL. The J segment lost 0 bases and the V segment lost 4 bases, leaving 9 bases of the junction unmatched. The length of the CDR3 is 17 residues. Here the CDR3 reads CASSPRDRALVNTEAFF. CDR3 DNA: TGCGCCAGCAGCCCCCGGGACAGGGCCCTCGTGAACACTGAAGCTTTCTTT.

In DNA, the CDR3 is TGCAGTGTGAGACAGGTTGGCTACACCTTC. Encoded protein: CSVRQVGYTF. The V and J genes are TRBV20-1 and TRBJ1-2; a possible D gene is TRBD1 (6 bases). From germline, CDR1 is DFQATT and CDR2 SNEGSKA (reference sequence). The CDR3 runs 10 residues. V was cut by 7 bases and J by 7 bases, with 10 bases left in between.

The chain combines TRBV4-3 with TRBJ1-1; D is unclear. The germline V gene encodes CDR1 LGHNA and CDR2 YSLEER. V was trimmed by 1 base and J by 3 bases, leaving 12 bases between them. This CDR3 contains 15 residues. The DNA of the CDR3 is TGCGCCAGCAGCCAAGCATCCAGTCCTTACACTGAAGCTTTCTTT. Residues: CASSQASSPYTEAFF.

The chain employs TRBV15 and TRBJ1-1; D gene unclear. Trimming removed 5 bases from V and 7 bases from J, with 17 bases in between. CDR1 and CDR2 (germline): LNHNV, YYDKDF (reference sequence). CDR3 length equals 14 residues. CDR3 residues: CATSRGQVRGEAFF. CDR3 DNA: TGTGCCACCAGCCGAGGCCAGGTGCGTGGTGAAGCTTTCTTT.

This clone was found a few times. This chain connects TRBV6-1 to TRBJ2-7; the D is unclear. The ends were cut back, 2 bases at V and 5 bases at J, with 16 bases in the middle. This CDR3 contains 15 residues. Germline V lookup: CDR1 MNHNS, CDR2 SASEGT. The chain's CDR3 is CASSERASSANEQYF. The DNA of the CDR3 is TGTGCCAGCAGTGAAAGGGCCAGCTCTGCCAACGAGCAGTACTTC.

V gene TRBV5-1 combines with J gene TRBJ2-6, with D unresolved. The germline V and J ends were trimmed by 4 bases and 0 bases, with 8 bases remaining between them. Per the germline V gene, CDR1 is SGHRS and CDR2 is YFSETQ. The CDR3 is made up of 15 amino acids. CDR3 loop: CASSAVGSGANVLTF. Written as DNA, the CDR3 is TGCGCCAGCAGCGCGGTTGGCTCTGGGGCCAACGTCCTGACTTTC.

The table lists this clone with a few counts. V is TRBV19 and J is TRBJ2-5, with 8 bases matching TRBD2. The germline V gene encodes CDR1 LNHDA and CDR2 SQIVND (reference sequence). J was trimmed by 5 bases and V by 4 bases; bases with no gene match: 6. There are 14 residues in the CDR3. CDR3 DNA sequence: TGTGCCAGTAGTAGCGCTAGCGGGTGGGAGACCCAGTACTTC. Amino acid sequence: CASSSASGWETQYF.

A few counts support this clone. V gene TRBV4-3 combines with J gene TRBJ2-3; 7 bases align to TRBD2. The germline V gene encodes CDR1 LGHNA and CDR2 YSLEER. The CDR3 has 19 residues. V dropped 0 bases and J dropped 1; count of bases not matched to a gene: 13. The CDR3, as DNA: TGCGCCAGCAGCCAAGAACCGACCGTGCGGGAGCGTCGCACAGATACGCAGTATTTT. Protein: CASSQEPTVRERRTDTQYF.

J is TRBJ1-4 and V is TRBV5-6; 7 bases line up with TRBD1. The CDR3 runs to 13 residues. In germline, CDR1 is SGHDT, CDR2 YYEEEE. The V segment lost 4 bases and the J segment 5 bases; nucleotides outside the gene matches: 2. The CDR3 loop reads CASSRDSNEKLFF. CDR3 bases: TGTGCCAGCAGCCGGGACAGCAATGAAAAACTGTTTTTT.

The chain recombines TRBV5-1 with TRBJ2-3; D uncertain. The germline gives CDR1 SGHRS, CDR2 YFSETQ. The ends were cut back, 4 bases at V and 1 base at J, with 10 bases in the middle. The CDR3 runs 14 residues. CDR3: CASSPRSRTDTQYF. The CDR3, as DNA: TGCGCCAGCAGCCCCCGGTCCCGCACAGATACGCAGTATTTT.

The V and J genes are TRBV7-9 and TRBJ1-2, with 8 bases identical to TRBD1. J lost 3 bases, V lost 1 base, and 4 bases had no gene match. CDR1 is SEHNR, CDR2 FQNEAQ, per germline (reference sequence). The length of the CDR3 is 15 residues. The CDR3 here is CASSLVAGGHYGYTF. In DNA, the CDR3 is TGTGCCAGCAGCTTAGTGGCAGGGGGCCACTATGGCTACACCTTC.

This clone was detected a few times. The chain recombines TRBV5-6 with TRBJ2-7; 7 bases fit TRBD2. From germline, CDR1 is SGHDT and CDR2 YYEEEE. The V segment lost 3 bases and the J segment 6 bases; nucleotides outside the gene matches: 9. CDR3 size: 14 residues. CDR3 coding DNA: TGTGCCAGCAGCTCGGGAGGTTCGCGGTTCGAGCAGTACTTC. It encodes CASSSGGSRFEQYF.

The CDR3 coding sequence is TGTGCCAGCAGCCGTCGGGGACTAGCGTCAGATACGCAGTATTTT. This gives the protein CASSRRGLASDTQYF. This chain uses TRBV7-3 with TRBJ2-3; 10 bases line up with TRBD2. The V segment lost 5 bases and the J segment 4 bases; nucleotides outside the gene matches: 6. The CDR3 loop spans 15 amino acids. CDR1 is SGHTA and CDR2 is FQGTGA in the germline V gene. The whole variable domain, remainder taken from reference TRBV7-3 and TRBJ2-3, is GAGVSQTPSNKVTEKGKYVELRCDPISGHTALYWYRQSLGQGPEFLIYFQGTGAADDSGLPNDRFFAVRPEGSVSTLKIQRTERGDSAVYLCASSRRGLASDTQYFGPGTRLTVL.

In this sample, this clone turned up a few times. The chain couples TRBV7-9 to TRBJ2-3; maybe TRBD2 (6 bases). In germline, CDR1 is SEHNR, CDR2 FQNEAQ (reference sequence). The CDR3 covers 14 residues. The germline V and J ends were trimmed by 0 bases and 7 bases, with 11 bases remaining between them. The CDR3 sequence is CASSLARDSHTQYF. The DNA for the CDR3 is TGTGCCAGCAGCTTAGCGCGGGACTCTCATACGCAGTATTTT. Using reference TRBV7-9 and TRBJ2-3 for the parts outside the CDR3, the full variable domain is DTGVSQNPRHKITKRGQNVTFRCDPISEHNRLYWYRQTLGQGPEFLTYFQNEAQLEKSRLLSDRFSAERPKGSFSTLEIQRTEQGDSAMYLCASSLARDSHTQYFGPGTRLTVL.

This clone was observed a few times. The chain recombines TRBV7-9 with TRBJ2-5; D uncertain. Germline lookup yields CDR1 SEHNR and CDR2 FQNEAQ (reference sequence). Trimming took off 4 bases at V and 5 bases at J, with 14 bases between the two ends. The CDR3 sequence is 14 residues long. The DNA for the CDR3 is TGTGCCAGCAGCTCAACAATCCTGAGGGAGACCCAGTACTTC. Translation: CASSSTILRETQYF.

The rearrangement uses TRBV7-2 and TRBJ2-5; 12 bases fit TRBD2. CDR3 length equals 15 residues. V was pared by 2 bases and J by 4 bases, with 2 bases of the junction left unmatched. Germline assignment: CDR1 SGHTA and CDR2 FQGNSA. The CDR3 here is CASSLTGLAGETQYF. In DNA form, the CDR3 reads TGTGCCAGCAGCTTAACGGGACTAGCGGGAGAGACCCAGTACTTC.